This T cell receptor (beta chain) was sequenced in a study of human T cells and chemical hapten exposure. Time point defined: patch test 2, 6 weeks after DPC sensitization. Described treatment: therapeutic diphenylcyclopropenone sensitization with weekly scalp DPC. Total RNA was isolated from unfractionated whole blood. In the authors' methods: TCR counts had a median of about 92,000 per sample and spanned roughly 23,224 to 750,000. TCRdb analysed the RACE reads with MiXCR anew, one entry per CDR3 protein. The V and J calls here are based on TCRdb, not the publication. The sample lists 110,000 to 150,000 distinct CDR3 sequences; approximately 12% were seen once. This clonotype was picked up a small number of times. The germline V gene encodes CDR1 KGHSH and CDR2 LQKENI. J was trimmed by 5 bases and V by 3 bases; bases with no gene match: 7. This CDR3 is built from 15 residues.

The TCR comes from a woman aged 50 to 60 with alopecia areata. Some clones in this sample may be carry-over from other donors' samples. The source material was whole blood, sampled in connection with sensitization to the hapten diphenylcyclopropenone (DPC). V usage is TRBV18 and J usage is TRBJ1-1; 9 bases are a match to TRBD1. The CDR3 DNA reads TGTGCCAGCTCACCCACAGGGGGCGTTTGGACTGAAGCTTTCTTT. Translated: CASSPTGGVWTEAFF.